The 23 T cell receptor beta chains below were found in one sample sequenced in a study of cytomegalovirus exposure and HLA in healthy donors. In the PCR, 60 Vbeta and 13 Jbeta primers were used. Only in-frame clones appear in the TCRdb table, and some are missing; sequencing was by immunoSEQ multiplex PCR. This sample has some 130,000 clones, with roughly 70% found just once. The sequencing input was PBMCs. Receptor source: a man aged 25 to 40 in good health and CMV-seronegative.

In this sample, this clone turned up a few times. This chain uses TRBV28 with TRBJ2-1; 12 bases align to TRBD2. Germline V gives CDR1 MDHEN, CDR2 SYDVKM. The CDR3 extends over 17 amino acids. With V trimmed by 5 bases and J by 1 base, 6 bases remained unmatched. This chain's CDR3 is CASSVGLAGISYNEQFF. The CDR3 DNA follows: TGTGCCAGCAGTGTCGGACTAGCGGGGATTTCCTACAATGAGCAGTTCTTC.

The chain carries TRBV2 and TRBJ2-4; TRBD2 matches at 9 bases. Germline-derived CDR1 and CDR2 are SNHLY and FYNNEI. Trimming removed 4 bases from V and 0 bases from J; junction bases left unmatched: 1. This CDR3 region has 15 residues. CDR3 residues: CASSGLAVAKNIQYF. DNA for the CDR3: TGTGCCAGCAGTGGACTAGCGGTAGCCAAAAACATTCAGTACTTC.

The chain recombines TRBV28 with TRBJ2-7; 9 positions match TRBD1. Germline lookup yields CDR1 MDHEN and CDR2 SYDVKM. V was pared by 4 bases and J by 5 bases, with 12 bases of the junction left unmatched. This CDR3 is built from 16 residues. CDR3 coding DNA: TGTGCCAGCAGTTCGGGGCTTCGGGACAGGGTTCACGAGCAGTACTTC. As protein: CASSSGLRDRVHEQYF.

The chain joins TRBV4-2 to TRBJ2-7; TRBD2 is a possible D gene (5 bases). The CDR3 length is 14 residues. CDR1 is LGHNA and CDR2 is YNFKEQ in the germline V gene. With 1 base removed from V and 4 bases from J, the gap between germline ends came to 11 bases. CDR3 coding DNA: TGTGCCAGCAGCCAAGTCGAGGGCACGTACGAGCAGTACTTC. Its translation is CASSQVEGTYEQYF.

The J gene is TRBJ1-4, the V gene TRBV27; D ambiguous. Germline V gene data show CDR1 as MNHEY and CDR2 as SMNVEV (reference sequence). Between the trimmed V and J ends, which lost 2 bases and 8 bases, there was a span of 12 bases. The CDR3 is 14 residues long. As DNA, the CDR3 is TGTGCCAGCAGTTTACAGTCCTCCCCGGAAAAACTGTTTTTT. It is translated as CASSLQSSPEKLFF.

CDR3 coding DNA: TGTGCCAGCAGCCGGCTGGGACAGCAGAGCTCCTACGAGCAGTACTTC. It codes for CASSRLGQQSSYEQYF. The genes are TRBV7-9 and TRBJ2-7, with TRBD1 identical over 7 bases. The ends lost 5 bases at V and 0 bases at J; junction bases unmatched: 10. This CDR3 has 16 amino acids. Per the germline V gene, CDR1 is SEHNR and CDR2 is FQNEAQ (reference sequence).

The J gene is TRBJ2-1, the V gene TRBV27; D is possibly TRBD1 (5 bases). The V gene lost 3 bases and the J gene lost 6 bases, with 12 bases spanning the gap. CDR3 length: 14 residues. From germline, CDR1 is MNHEY and CDR2 SMNVEV (reference sequence). The CDR3 region has the DNA TGTGCCAGCAGTTTGTCCGGCAGGGCCAATGAGCAGTTCTTC. Translating gives CASSLSGRANEQFF.

The chain employs TRBV19 and TRBJ2-2; 7 bases are a match to TRBD2. The CDR3 has 13 amino acids. Trimming at V came to 4 bases and at J to 7 bases, leaving 3 bases not matched to a gene. CDR1 and CDR2 from the germline V gene are LNHDA and SQIVND (reference sequence). In DNA, the CDR3 is TGTGCCAGTAGTACCGGACTAGGCGGGGAGCTGTTTTTT. Its translation: CASSTGLGGELFF.

The V gene is TRBV27, the J gene TRBJ2-1; unclear D gene. V was trimmed by 5 bases and J by 0 bases, leaving 14 bases between them. The CDR3 is 16 amino acids. Germline-derived CDR1 and CDR2 are MNHEY and SMNVEV (reference sequence). CDR3 sequence: CASSPTGWSSYNEQFF. The CDR3 DNA is TGTGCCAGCAGTCCCACCGGATGGAGCTCCTACAATGAGCAGTTCTTC.

The CDR3 sequence: CASSYFSGDQETQYF. CDR3 coding DNA: TGTGCCAGCAGTTACTTCAGCGGGGACCAAGAGACCCAGTACTTC. J is TRBJ2-5 and V is TRBV6-5; 7 bases fit TRBD2. V lost 1 base to trimming and J lost 0 bases; unmatched junction nucleotides: 2. Germline V gives CDR1 MNHEY, CDR2 SVGAGI. The CDR3 is made up of 15 amino acids.

The chain combines TRBV11-2 with TRBJ1-5; 11 bases match TRBD1. The length of the CDR3 is 16 residues. Germline values: CDR1 SGHAT, CDR2 FQNNGV. With V trimmed by 5 bases and J by 7 bases, 10 bases remained unmatched. CDR3 sequence reads: CASSPGQGVTSQPQHF. CDR3 sequence (DNA): TGTGCCAGCAGCCCGGGACAGGGGGTCACGTCGCAGCCCCAGCATTTT.

In DNA form, the CDR3 reads TGTGCCAGCAGCAAGGGACAGAATTCCTACAATGAGCAGTTCTTC. The encoded protein is CASSKGQNSYNEQFF. The chain carries TRBV4-2 and TRBJ2-1; 7 bases fit TRBD1. V shed 5 bases and J 1 base; nucleotides not matched to a gene: 5. This CDR3 comprises 15 residues. Germline V gene sequence: CDR1 LGHNA, CDR2 YNFKEQ.

This chain connects TRBV7-9 to TRBJ1-4, with D possibly matching TRBD1 (6 bases). This CDR3 is 14 amino acids long. Trimming took 4 bases from V and 7 from J, leaving 13 bases between them. Germline CDR1 reads SEHNR; CDR2 reads FQNEAQ (reference sequence). CDR3 coding DNA: TGTGCCAGCAGCTCAGCGATAGGGGGTGAAAAACTGTTTTTT. This codes for CASSSAIGGEKLFF.

This chain links TRBV28 with TRBJ1-2; D is possibly TRBD1 (6 bases). CDR1 is MDHEN and CDR2 is SYDVKM in the germline V gene. The CDR3 is made up of 15 amino acids. Trimming shortened V by 2 bases and J by 1 base, and 11 bases separated the two germline ends. As DNA, the CDR3 is TGTGCCAGCAGTTTACCGGGACACGATAACTATGGCTACACCTTC. Amino acids: CASSLPGHDNYGYTF.

V is TRBV5-5 and J is TRBJ2-5, with a tentative D call TRBD1 (8 bases). Germline-derived CDR1 and CDR2 are SGHKS and YYEKEE (reference sequence). Deletions cut 3 bases from V and 4 bases from J, with 10 bases between. CDR3 size: 13 residues. The CDR3 nucleotides are TGTGCCAGCAGCTACAGGGGGGGAGAGACCCAGTACTTC. As protein: CASSYRGGETQYF.

This clone turned up a few times. The genes are TRBV4-1 and TRBJ2-3; 10 bases line up with TRBD2. Germline V CDR1 and CDR2: MGHRA, YSYEKL. The CDR3 is 18 amino acids. The trim removed 5 bases at V and 1 base at J, leaving 12 bases unmatched. The CDR3 nucleotides are TGCGCCAGCAGCACAGAGGCTAGCGGGAGTGGAGGCACAGATACGCAGTATTTT. It specifies CASSTEASGSGGTDTQYF.

The rearrangement joins TRBV13 to TRBJ1-6; TRBD1 aligns across 9 bases. Germline trimming cut 1 base from V and 9 bases from J; bases unmatched to any gene: 7. The CDR3 covers 16 residues. Germline V gene lookup returns CDR1 PRHDT and CDR2 FYEKMQ (reference sequence). CDR3 sequence (DNA): TGTGCCAGCAGCTTAGACACCGGGACAGGGCTTTCACCCCTCCACTTT. Encoded protein: CASSLDTGTGLSPLHF. The full variable domain, with the rest looked up from reference TRBV13 and TRBJ1-6, is AAGVIQSPRHLIKEKRETATLKCYPIPRHDTVYWYQQGPGQDPQFLISFYEKMQSDKGSIPDRFSAQQFSDYHSELNMSSLELGDSALYFCASSLDTGTGLSPLHFGNGTRLTVT.

This clone has just a few counts. The V gene is TRBV6-5, the J gene TRBJ1-2, with D perhaps TRBD1 (5 bases). The germline gives CDR1 MNHEY, CDR2 SVGAGI. CDR3 length: 14 amino acids. The V gene lost 2 bases and the J gene lost 3 bases, with 10 bases spanning the gap. CDR3 nucleotide sequence: TGTGCCAGCAGTTACAGGACATTTGACTATGGCTACACCTTC. This gives the protein CASSYRTFDYGYTF.

This rearrangement joins TRBV29-1 to TRBJ2-7; the D is unclear. CDR1 SQVTM and CDR2 ANQGSEA come from the germline V gene. CDR3 size: 10 residues. V was pared by 6 bases and J by 7 bases, with 10 bases between. CDR3: CSVLTGEQYF. The CDR3 region has the DNA TGCAGCGTACTGACTGGGGAGCAGTACTTC.

The gene calls are TRBV7-9 and TRBJ1-5; the D is unclear. The CDR3 length is 17 residues. Trimming pared 1 base from V and 3 bases from J, leaving 16 bases between. CDR1 and CDR2 from the germline V gene are SEHNR and FQNEAQ (reference sequence). The CDR3 here is CASSLELGDELNQPQHF. CDR3 in DNA: TGTGCCAGCAGCTTAGAGTTGGGAGACGAACTCAATCAGCCCCAGCATTTT.

The rearrangement joins TRBV4-3 to TRBJ2-3, with 7 bases identical to TRBD1. CDR3 length equals 14 residues. V was clipped by 4 bases and J by 2 bases; unmatched bases: 3. Germline values: CDR1 LGHNA, CDR2 YSLEER. CDR3 amino acids: CASSLGQATDTQYF. The CDR3 DNA reads TGCGCCAGCAGCCTTGGACAGGCCACAGATACGCAGTATTTT.

V usage is TRBV7-2 and J usage is TRBJ2-7, with 10 bases identical to TRBD2. With V trimmed by 5 bases and J by 4 bases, 5 bases remained unmatched. The germline V gene has CDR1 SGHTA and CDR2 FQGNSA. The CDR3 is made up of 14 amino acids. CDR3 protein: CASSTRTSGYEQYF. DNA of the CDR3: TGTGCCAGCAGCACCCGGACTAGCGGATACGAGCAGTACTTC.

This clone has just a few counts. The chain carries TRBV7-8 and TRBJ2-6, with D maybe TRBD1 (6 bases). The length of the CDR3 is 13 residues. CDR1 SGHVS and CDR2 FQNEAQ come from the germline V gene. The CDR3 DNA follows: TGTGGGACAGCAGAAGCCGGGGCCAACGTCCTGACTTTC. This sequence encodes CGTAEAGANVLTF. Supplemented by reference TRBV7-8 and TRBJ2-6, the full variable domain reads GAGVSQSPRYKVAKRGQDVALRCDPISGHVSLFWYQQALGQGPEFLTYFQNEAQLDKSGLPSDRFFAERPEGSVSTLKIQRTQQEDSAVYLCGTAEAGANVLTFGAGSRLTVL.